The TCR beta chain under discussion was sequenced for a study of shared clonotypes between healthy human individuals. Study conclusions and caveats: Generation of non-shared clonotypes was less probable than generation of clonotypes shared by all four donors.

Several immunoSEQ plates received, in even portions, the genomic DNA of each subset. Method: immunoSEQ multiplex PCR; TCRdb's copy keeps in-frame clones and lacks some. The sample lists around 550,000 clones; less than 96% were seen once. This clone was observed once. Its antigen remains unidentified. This CDR3 contains 17 residues. The V end lost 1 base, the J end lost 1 base, and 13 bases lay between the germline ends. The germline CDR1 and CDR2 sequences are SNHLY and FYNNEI. This chain uses TRBV2 with TRBJ2-2; no definite D call. This TCR derives from a woman in her thirties in good health. Input material: naive CD4+ T cells sorted from blood. Subset specified: CD45RA+ positively selected. CDR3 DNA: TGTGCCAGCAGTGAAGTTAGTCGAACTCAGAACACCGGGGAGCTGTTTTTT. Encoded protein: CASSEVSRTQNTGELFF.